The present T cell receptor beta chain was sequenced within a study of somatic mutations in cytotoxic T cells in rheumatoid arthritis. General study findings and limits: Each of about an eighth of the 65 patients had a largest CD8+ clone that made up more than 20% of CD8+ cells.

Repertoires were generated with immunoSEQ multiplex PCR, while TCRdb's copy carries only in-frame clones and drops some. The sample consists of roughly 14,000 clones, around nine tenths of them appearing once. Germline CDR1 and CDR2: SGHTA and FQGNSA. V was pared by 1 base and J by 3 bases, with 13 bases between. The CDR3 consists of 15 residues. On this clone: What it recognizes is unknown.

The chain couples TRBV7-2 to TRBJ2-7; D remains unclear. The TCR comes from a man in his sixties or seventies with rheumatoid arthritis. Sequenced material: CD4+ T cells sorted from blood. Written as DNA, the CDR3 is TGTGCCAGCAGCTTAGGTTCTAGTCCATACTACGAGCAGTACTTC. Translation gives CASSLGSSPYYEQYF.